Below are 16 T cell receptor beta chains sequenced from a single sample in a study of blood T cell repertoires in COVID-19. Sequenced by immunoSEQ multiplex PCR; TCRdb stores in-frame clones only, minus some. The repertoire consists of about 300,000 clones, with 85% to 90% occurring once and the leading ten covering roughly 1.9%. Specimen: peripheral blood. The receptors shown here come from a woman between 25 and 40 years old with COVID-19, enrolled during active disease.

This chain connects TRBV7-2 to TRBJ1-6; the D gene is possibly TRBD1 (5 bases). CDR3 length: 14 residues. From germline, CDR1 is SGHTA and CDR2 FQGNSA. The ends were cut back, 5 bases at V and 10 bases at J, with 15 bases in the middle. The CDR3 sequence: CASSARDWGSPLHF. The CDR3 DNA follows: TGTGCCAGCAGCGCCAGGGACTGGGGATCACCCCTCCACTTT.

The rearrangement uses TRBV5-1 and TRBJ2-1; possibly TRBD1 for D (5 bases). The length of the CDR3 is 15 residues. V lost 1 base and J 0 bases, leaving 8 bases between the germline ends. Germline V CDR1 and CDR2: SGHRS, YFSETQ. This chain's CDR3 is CASSLQGSSYNEQFF. CDR3 in DNA: TGCGCCAGCAGCTTGCAGGGTAGCTCCTACAATGAGCAGTTCTTC.

The chain links TRBV20-1 to TRBJ1-2; D gene ambiguous. Trimming took 4 bases from V and 1 from J, leaving 4 bases between them. Germline values: CDR1 DFQATT, CDR2 SNEGSKA (reference sequence). The CDR3 covers 11 residues. CDR3: CSANRNYGYTF. The CDR3 DNA sequence: TGCAGTGCTAATCGTAACTATGGCTACACCTTC.

The V and J genes are TRBV7-9 and TRBJ1-3, with unresolved D. The germline V gene encodes CDR1 SEHNR and CDR2 FQNEAQ (reference sequence). V gave up 5 bases and J gave up 2 bases, with 16 bases separating them. The CDR3 runs 16 residues. CDR3 nucleotide sequence: TGTGCCAGCAGCGCCGGGGTGAGTTTCGCTGGAAACACCATATATTTT. Translated: CASSAGVSFAGNTIYF.

This clone appeared a single time. The gene calls are TRBV7-2 and TRBJ1-5, with D possibly TRBD1 on 5 matching bases. CDR3 length: 16 residues. Germline V gene lookup returns CDR1 SGHTA and CDR2 FQGNSA. V was trimmed by 5 bases and J by 3 bases, leaving 17 bases between them. Here the CDR3 reads CASSAGRRQSNQPQHF. The CDR3, as DNA: TGTGCCAGCAGCGCCGGGCGGCGACAGTCCAATCAGCCCCAGCATTTT.

The V gene is TRBV11-2, the J gene TRBJ2-1; 12 positions match TRBD1. Germline V CDR1 and CDR2: SGHAT, FQNNGV. The length of the CDR3 is 15 residues. J lost 6 bases, V lost 5 bases, and 5 bases had no gene match. The CDR3 DNA follows: TGTGCCAGCAGCCCGGGACAGGGGGCTCTCAATGAGCAGTTCTTC. This gives the protein CASSPGQGALNEQFF.

The rearrangement uses TRBV11-3 and TRBJ1-1; D unclear. This CDR3 has 13 amino acids. Trimming pared 4 bases from V and 1 base from J, leaving 7 bases between. In germline, CDR1 is SGHNT, CDR2 YENEEA. The CDR3 region is CASSSTSNTEAFF. The DNA of the CDR3 is TGTGCCAGCAGCTCTACGTCGAACACTGAAGCTTTCTTT.

The rearrangement uses TRBV6-6 and TRBJ1-5; 7 bases line up with TRBD1. Per the germline V gene, CDR1 is MNHNY and CDR2 is SVGAGI (reference sequence). V was clipped by 5 bases and J by 6 bases; unmatched bases: 7. The CDR3 spans 14 residues. The CDR3 loop reads CASSLSTGRQPQHF. CDR3 DNA sequence: TGTGCCAGCAGTCTATCGACAGGGCGTCAGCCCCAGCATTTT.

The rearrangement joins TRBV11-1 to TRBJ1-6; D is perhaps TRBD1 (6 bases). Looked up from germline, CDR1 is SGHAT and CDR2 is FQDESV (reference sequence). The CDR3 runs to 14 residues. The V and J ends lost 2 bases and 7 bases respectively, with 9 bases between them. Here the CDR3 DNA reads TGTGCCAGCAGCTTACAACAGGGAAATTCACCCCTCCACTTT. Protein sequence: CASSLQQGNSPLHF.

The chain employs TRBV2 and TRBJ1-6; D possibly corresponds to TRBD1 (5 bases). V was shortened by 4 bases and J by 8 bases, with 9 bases between the two germline ends. In germline, CDR1 is SNHLY, CDR2 FYNNEI. CDR3 length equals 13 residues. The CDR3 sequence is CASSGTSYSPLHF. The CDR3, as DNA: TGTGCCAGCAGTGGGACATCCTATTCACCCCTCCACTTT.

The chain recombines TRBV6-5 with TRBJ1-1, with TRBD1 as a possible D gene (5 bases). Germline V gene sequence: CDR1 MNHEY, CDR2 SVGAGI. The CDR3 covers 12 residues. With 6 bases removed from V and 8 bases from J, the gap between germline ends came to 13 bases. The CDR3: CASSRGTAEAFF. The CDR3 DNA is TGTGCCAGCAGCCGCGGGACTGCCGAAGCTTTCTTT.

The chain has TRBV19 and TRBJ1-2; 8 bases line up with TRBD1. CDR1 and CDR2 from the germline V gene are LNHDA and SQIVND (reference sequence). This CDR3 region has 12 residues. Trimming removed 7 bases from V and 5 bases from J; junction bases left unmatched: 3. The CDR3 nucleotides are TGTGCCAGTATGGACAGGGCGTATGGCTACACCTTC. Protein sequence: CASMDRAYGYTF.

V usage is TRBV5-1 and J usage is TRBJ2-5; TRBD2 agrees at 9 bases. CDR3 size: 17 residues. The germline CDR1 and CDR2 sequences are SGHRS and YFSETQ. Trimming removed 1 base from V and 5 bases from J; junction bases left unmatched: 12. Written as DNA, the CDR3 is TGCGCCAGCAGCTTGAATGTGATAAGCGGGGGGCCGGAGACCCAGTACTTC. Amino acid sequence: CASSLNVISGGPETQYF.

The genes are TRBV19 and TRBJ1-2, with 11 bases aligning to TRBD1. Germline lookup yields CDR1 LNHDA and CDR2 SQIVND (reference sequence). The CDR3 has 14 residues. Unmatched junction bases numbered 1, after V lost 6 bases and J lost 1 base. The CDR3: CASRGQGDNYGYTF. The CDR3 bases are TGTGCCAGTAGGGGACAGGGGGATAACTATGGCTACACCTTC.

The chain links TRBV18 to TRBJ1-2; no firm D call. Germline CDR1 KGHSH, CDR2 LQKENI. Trimming left V 2 bases short and J 2 bases short, with 9 bases between. CDR3 length: 14 residues. The chain's CDR3 is CASSPSGANYGYTF. CDR3 sequence (DNA): TGTGCCAGCTCACCATCGGGAGCCAACTATGGCTACACCTTC.

The chain links TRBV5-4 to TRBJ1-3; D may be TRBD1 (6 bases). The CDR3 sequence is 15 residues long. Germline loops: CDR1 SGHNT, CDR2 YYREEE (reference sequence). The germline V and J ends were trimmed by 2 bases and 1 base, with 10 bases remaining between them. CDR3 in DNA: TGTGCCAGCAGCTTCAAAGGGGGATCTGGAAACACCATATATTTT. The encoded protein is CASSFKGGSGNTIYF.